The sequence of this TCR beta chain was determined in a study of radiotherapy plus CTLA-4 blockade in lung cancer. Turning to the study itself: Disease control was present in around a third of patients, and objective responses in under 20%. Study-level findings and limits: After radiotherapy and ipilimumab, tumor-derived clones expanded in peripheral blood. Response, reportedly, was best predicted by interferon-beta along with early blood T cell clone dynamics.

Method: immunoSEQ multiplex PCR; TCRdb's copy keeps in-frame clones and lacks some. The sample lists roughly 62,000 clones; 77% were seen once. Turning to this clone: Antigen specificity is unknown.

People whose metastatic non-small-cell lung cancer was chemo-refractory got focal radiation along with CTLA-4 blockade by ipilimumab. This CDR3 has 15 residues. The germline CDR1 and CDR2 sequences are SGHRS and YFSETQ. V dropped 2 bases and J dropped 3; count of bases not matched to a gene: 5. The chain uses TRBV5-1 and TRBJ2-3, with 8 bases that match TRBD2. The receptor was isolated from a human donor with non-small cell lung cancer who had a complete response to radiotherapy plus ipilimumab. Sequenced here: peripheral blood, sampled from a patient treated with radiotherapy plus ipilimumab. The CDR3 sequence: CASSFWTGGTDTQYF. The DNA for the CDR3 is TGCGCCAGCAGCTTTTGGACGGGAGGGACAGATACGCAGTATTTT.